This is a list of T cell receptor beta chains from one sample in a study of cytomegalovirus exposure and HLA in healthy donors. The protocol was immunoSEQ multiplex PCR, while the TCRdb copy is restricted to in-frame clones and leaves out a portion. The sample contains around 140,000 clones, approximately 86% of which appear only once. The sequenced material came from PBMCs. Source of these receptors: a man between 18 and 29 years old in good health and CMV-seropositive. The CDR3 runs from the conserved cysteine through the conserved F or W. A D gene is named only where the DNA matches it firmly. Size is stated for part of the rows, as once, few or many counts, or as a class when the clone is expanded.

clone_size	j_call	v_call	d_call	cdr3_nt	cdr3_aa
-	TRBJ1-5	TRBV6-5	TRBD1	TGTGCCAGCAGTTACTCGGGACAGAGCAGACAGCCCCAGCATTTT	CASSYSGQSRQPQHF
-	TRBJ1-4	TRBV5-4	TRBD1	TGTGCCAGCAGAGGACAGGGGCTTGGTGAAAAACTGTTTTTT	CASRGQGLGEKLFF
-	TRBJ2-7	TRBV18	-	TGTGCCAGCTCACCTTCGACAGTAGCCTACGAGCAGTACTTC	CASSPSTVAYEQYF
-	TRBJ2-7	TRBV5-1	TRBD1	TGCGCCAGCAGCTTAGGGGGCTCGGGGTTCTACGAGCAGTACTTC	CASSLGGSGFYEQYF
-	TRBJ2-6	TRBV7-2	-	TGTGCCAGCAGTTCTGCTGGGGCCAACGTCCTGACTTTC	CASSSAGANVLTF
few	TRBJ1-1	TRBV29-1	TRBD1	TGCAGCGTAACGACAGGGACTTACACTGAAGCTTTCTTT	CSVTTGTYTEAFF
-	TRBJ2-7	TRBV19	TRBD1	TGTGCCAGTAGCCGGGACAGGGGGTCCGAGCAGTACTTC	CASSRDRGSEQYF
-	TRBJ1-1	TRBV27	-	TGTGCCAGCAGTGAACAGGGTTCGGGTTTTGAAGCTTTCTTT	CASSEQGSGFEAFF
-	TRBJ1-1	TRBV19	TRBD1	TGTGCCAGTAGCACGAACCAGGGGGAAACGCACACTGAAGCTTTCTTT	CASSTNQGETHTEAFF
-	TRBJ1-1	TRBV6-5	-	TGTGCCAGCAGTTACTCGGCCAGACTTGAAGCTTTCTTT	CASSYSARLEAFF
once	TRBJ2-7	TRBV7-9	-	TGTGCCAGCAGCTTAGGCAGGGATACCTACGAGCAGTACTTC	CASSLGRDTYEQYF
once	TRBJ2-5	TRBV7-9	-	TGTGCCAGCGGGGGCAGGGAGGGAGGAGAGACCCAGTACTTC	CASGGREGGETQYF
-	TRBJ1-1	TRBV7-9	-	TGTGCCAGCAGCCTTAGCGCGGGGGTGAAGGATGAAGCTTTCTTT	CASSLSAGVKDEAFF
-	TRBJ1-2	TRBV5-6	-	TGTGCCAGCAGCTTGGGGTCGCAGAACTATGGCTACACCTTC	CASSLGSQNYGYTF
-	TRBJ1-1	TRBV6-5	TRBD1	TGTGCCAGCAGTTACGCCAGGGGGGCCACTGAAGCTTTCTTT	CASSYARGATEAFF
-	TRBJ2-3	TRBV7-2	-	TGTGCCAGCAGCTTCCCCGAGGGAGATACGCAGTATTTT	CASSFPEGDTQYF
-	TRBJ1-2	TRBV10-3	TRBD1	TGTGCCATCAGTGGGACAGGGGATTCTAACTATGGCTACACCTTC	CAISGTGDSNYGYTF
-	TRBJ2-7	TRBV2	-	TGTGCCAGCAGTGATGACCGAGGGGGATTAGGTCTCGAGCAGTACTTC	CASSDDRGGLGLEQYF
once	TRBJ2-1	TRBV10-2	TRBD2	TGCGCCAGCAGTGAGGTACTAGCGGGAGACAATGAGCAGTTCTTC	CASSEVLAGDNEQFF
-	TRBJ2-1	TRBV18	TRBD2	TGTGCCAGCTCACCCGGGACTAGCGGGAGGATACGAGGCTACAATGAGCAGTTCTTC	CASSPGTSGRIRGYNEQFF
-	TRBJ2-3	TRBV5-6	-	TGTGCCAGCAGACTACCGGGAACAGATACGCAGTATTTT	CASRLPGTDTQYF
-	TRBJ2-1	TRBV30	TRBD2	TGTGCCTGGATGAGGCGGGAGGCCGGCAATGAGCAGTTCTTC	CAWMRREAGNEQFF
-	TRBJ1-1	TRBV11-3	-	TGTGCCAGCAGCCCGATAGCGTACGGAGGAGGGTTGGACACTGAAGCTTTCTTT	CASSPIAYGGGLDTEAFF
-	TRBJ2-1	TRBV15	TRBD2	TGTGCCACCAGCAGAGACCGACTAGCGGGGGCTTACAATGAGCAGTTCTTC	CATSRDRLAGAYNEQFF
-	TRBJ2-7	TRBV27	TRBD2	TGTGCCAGCAGTTTACGCCTAGCGGTCTCCTACGAGCAGTACTTC	CASSLRLAVSYEQYF
-	TRBJ1-5	TRBV27	TRBD1	TGTGCCAATAGACAGGGAGGACAGCCCCAGCATTTT	CANRQGGQPQHF
-	TRBJ1-2	TRBV21-1	-	TGTGCCAGCAGCAAAAGTAGAGGGGGATTTACCACCCTTCACCATTTTTATGGCTACACCTTC	CASSKSRGGFTTLHHFYGYTF
-	TRBJ2-3	TRBV2	-	TGTGCCAGCACCCGTTCCCCCAGCACAGATACGCAGTATTTT	CASTRSPSTDTQYF